The sequence of this T cell receptor (beta chain) was determined in a study of prognosis after radiotherapy for stage I lung cancer. The V gene lost 1 base and the J gene lost 5 bases, with 9 bases spanning the gap. This CDR3 contains 13 residues. In germline, CDR1 is DFQATT, CDR2 SNEGSKA (reference sequence). Two-round multiplex PCR on genomic DNA was the method by which TCR beta CDR3 was amplified. During first-round PCR, primers specific to each TRBV and TRBJ gene were used. TCRdb re-derived calls from the multiplex PCR reads in MiXCR, one entry per CDR3 protein. Here the sample spans about 15,000 distinct CDR3 sequences, about 17% being singletons. This clonotype was counted at least ten times.

Sequencing used PBMCs, obtained before or after stereotactic body radiation therapy (not recorded which). This chain links TRBV20-1 with TRBJ1-5, with D hard to call. The TCR comes from a donor of 50 years or more with non-small cell lung cancer. CDR3 nucleotides: TGCAGTGCTAGAGGAATGGACTATCAGCCCCAGCATTTT. Translating it yields CSARGMDYQPQHF.